Each of the 20 T cell receptor beta chains below was sequenced from the same sample in a study of beta chain features in type 1 diabetes. Expressed TCRB transcripts were sequenced because the entire RNA isolate underwent reverse transcription. Profiling relied on immunoSEQ multiplex PCR, and the TCRdb table lists in-frame clones only, not all of them. The top ten hold around 0.05% of the sample, which has about 260,000 clones, more than 65% seen once. The source material was naive CD4+ T cells from blood. Receptor source: a man younger than 45 in good health.

This clone was seen a handful of times. The chain recombines TRBV19 with TRBJ2-5; no definite D call. V shed 6 bases and J shed 2 bases, with 10 bases lying between them. CDR1 and CDR2 from the germline V gene are LNHDA and SQIVND (reference sequence). This CDR3 has 13 amino acids. CDR3 protein: CASSTLTQETQYF. Written as DNA, the CDR3 is TGTGCCAGTAGCACTCTGACACAAGAGACCCAGTACTTC.

Here the CDR3 DNA reads TGTGCCTGGAGTGTACGGACAGGGTTGGTGAACACTGAAGCTTTCTTT. It translates to CAWSVRTGLVNTEAFF. The chain is built from TRBV30 and TRBJ1-1; 8 nucleotides match TRBD1. This CDR3 region has 16 residues. Trimming at V came to 0 bases and at J to 0 bases, leaving 6 bases not matched to a gene. In germline, CDR1 is GTSNPN, CDR2 SVGIG (reference sequence).

The V gene is TRBV15, the J gene TRBJ2-7; tentatively, D is TRBD1 (6 bases). This CDR3 has 15 amino acids. The V gene's germline CDR1 is LNHNV and CDR2 YYDKDF (reference sequence). V gave up 2 bases and J gave up 5 bases, with 16 bases separating them. CDR3 region: CATSRPRQDGDEQYF. In nucleotides, the CDR3 is TGTGCCACCAGCAGACCCAGACAGGACGGAGACGAGCAGTACTTC.

The gene calls are TRBV4-3 and TRBJ2-3, with D perhaps matching TRBD2 (6 bases). The CDR3 is 15 residues long. Trimming stripped 1 base from V and 0 bases from J, with 8 bases between. CDR1 and CDR2 (germline): LGHNA, YSLEER. CDR3 DNA: TGCGCCAGCAGCCAAGCGGGACTCAGCACAGATACGCAGTATTTT. Its translation: CASSQAGLSTDTQYF.

V and J are TRBV4-3 and TRBJ2-5; a possible D gene is TRBD1 (6 bases). The J call may be in error: the DNA end matches TRBJ2-7 better. The length of the CDR3 is 15 residues. Germline values: CDR1 LGHNA, CDR2 YSLEER. CDR3 bases: TGCGCCAGCAGCCAAGAAGGGACATCGTACTACGAGCAGTACTTC. It codes for CASSQEGTSYYEQYF.

This clone was detected only a few times. The J gene is TRBJ2-7, the V gene TRBV4-3, with D perhaps matching TRBD1 (5 bases). Germline V gives CDR1 LGHNA, CDR2 YSLEER. CDR3 size: 13 residues. V was cut by 0 bases and J by 4 bases, with 7 bases left in between. This chain's CDR3 is CASSQERTYEQYF. The CDR3 region has the DNA TGCGCCAGCAGCCAAGAGAGGACATACGAGCAGTACTTC.

The V and J genes are TRBV10-3 and TRBJ2-5, with D unclear. Germline CDR1 reads ENHRY; CDR2 reads SYGVKD. The V gene lost 2 bases and the J gene lost 5 bases, with 15 bases spanning the gap. This CDR3 contains 15 residues. For the CDR3, the DNA is TGTGCCATCAGTGAGACTGAGTCGGTGTTCGAGACCCAGTACTTC. Encoded protein: CAISETESVFETQYF.

This chain uses TRBV30 with TRBJ1-1; D unresolved. Germline V gene data show CDR1 as GTSNPN and CDR2 as SVGIG (reference sequence). The CDR3 sequence is 12 residues long. Trimming cost V 3 bases and J 4 bases, with 9 bases left between them. In DNA form, the CDR3 reads TGTGCCTGGAGACCAGTGGGCACTGAAGCTTTCTTT. Its protein product is CAWRPVGTEAFF. Looking up the rest from reference TRBV30 and TRBJ1-1 gives the full variable domain: SQTIHQWPATLVQPVGSPLSLECTVEGTSNPNLYWYRQAAGRGLQLLFYSVGIGQISSEVPQNLSASRPQDRQFILSSKKLLLSDSGFYLCAWRPVGTEAFFGQGTRLTVV.

The rearrangement links TRBV5-1 to TRBJ2-2; D perhaps matches TRBD1 (6 bases). Between the trimmed V and J ends, which lost 5 bases and 1 base, there was a span of 9 bases. Germline CDR1 is SGHRS and CDR2 is YFSETQ. The CDR3 is 14 amino acids. The CDR3 bases are TGCGCCAGCAGTTCGACAGGGAACACCGGGGAGCTGTTTTTT. This sequence encodes CASSSTGNTGELFF.

In the case of this clone: Other DNA sequences in this sample translate to the same CDR3. The chain carries TRBV7-9 and TRBJ2-3; no definite D call. Trimming removed 0 bases at V and 4 bases at J, with 5 bases between. CDR1 is SEHNR and CDR2 is FQNEAQ in the germline V gene (reference sequence). The CDR3 has 13 residues. CDR3 residues: CASSLAGSDTQYF. CDR3 nucleotide sequence: TGTGCCAGCAGCTTAGCGGGATCAGATACGCAGTATTTT. Full variable domain (remainder filled in from reference TRBV7-9 and TRBJ2-3): DTGVSQNPRHKITKRGQNVTFRCDPISEHNRLYWYRQTLGQGPEFLTYFQNEAQLEKSRLLSDRFSAERPKGSFSTLEIQRTEQGDSAMYLCASSLAGSDTQYFGPGTRLTVL.

The rearrangement links TRBV5-4 to TRBJ2-3, with D uncertain. The CDR3 length is 14 residues. Germline assignment: CDR1 SGHNT and CDR2 YYREEE (reference sequence). Written as DNA, the CDR3 is TGTTCGACCCGCACTGGCGGAAACACAGATACGCAGTATTTT. This codes for CSTRTGGNTDTQYF.

The rearrangement uses TRBV7-9 and TRBJ2-2; D is unclear. The CDR3 length is 14 residues. Germline values: CDR1 SEHNR, CDR2 FQNEAQ (reference sequence). Trimming pared 3 bases from V and 3 bases from J, leaving 8 bases between. DNA of the CDR3: TGTGCCAGCAGCTTTGACCGATACACCGGGGAGCTGTTTTTT. Translating gives CASSFDRYTGELFF.

The chain uses TRBV10-3 and TRBJ1-2, with a tentative D call TRBD1 (6 bases). Per germline, CDR1 ENHRY and CDR2 SYGVKD. The CDR3 extends over 15 amino acids. Trimming pared 3 bases from V and 12 bases from J, leaving 23 bases between. Here the CDR3 DNA reads TGTGCCATCAGTGAAGGGACGATACAGGGCCGGACCCACACCTTC. The encoded protein is CAISEGTIQGRTHTF.

The V call is TRBV6-5, the J call TRBJ2-7; D assignment may be TRBD1 or TRBD2 (5 bases each). V dropped 6 bases and J dropped 5 bases, with 17 bases sitting between them. The CDR3 covers 14 residues. Per germline, CDR1 MNHEY and CDR2 SVGAGI. CDR3 sequence reads: CASSPRRGGHEQYF. The CDR3 bases are TGTGCCAGCAGCCCCAGAAGGGGCGGGCACGAGCAGTACTTC.

CDR3 sequence: CAWNSGTGINSPLHF. The CDR3 region has the DNA TGTGCCTGGAATTCCGGGACAGGGATAAATTCACCCCTCCACTTT. The chain links TRBV30 to TRBJ1-6; 9 nucleotides match TRBD1. The CDR3 covers 15 residues. Germline loops: CDR1 GTSNPN, CDR2 SVGIG (reference sequence). Trimming at V came to 4 bases and at J to 7 bases, leaving 8 bases not matched to a gene.

The chain uses TRBV15 and TRBJ2-1; no reliable D call. Germline V gene data show CDR1 as LNHNV and CDR2 as YYDKDF (reference sequence). The CDR3 covers 14 residues. V was cut by 1 base and J by 8 bases, with 12 bases left in between. CDR3 sequence reads: CATSRGEGPYEQFF. DNA for the CDR3: TGTGCCACCAGCAGAGGTGAAGGGCCGTATGAGCAGTTCTTC. Variable domain in full (rest from reference TRBV15 and TRBJ2-1): DAMVIQNPRYQVTQFGKPVTLSCSQTLNHNVMYWYQQKSSQAPKLLFHYYDKDFNNEADTPDNFQSRRPNTSFCFLDIRSPGLGDTAMYLCATSRGEGPYEQFFGPGTRLTVL.

The V and J genes are TRBV18 and TRBJ1-2; 8 bases are shared with TRBD1. Per the germline V gene, CDR1 is KGHSH and CDR2 is LQKENI. V lost 2 bases, J lost 3 bases, and 2 bases stayed unmatched. There are 14 residues in the CDR3. The CDR3: CASSPDRGDYGYTF. CDR3 sequence (DNA): TGTGCCAGCTCACCAGACAGGGGCGACTATGGCTACACCTTC.

The chain uses TRBV29-1 and TRBJ2-1; D possibly corresponds to TRBD2 (6 bases). Trimming pared 7 bases from V and 1 base from J, leaving 23 bases between. Germline V lookup: CDR1 SQVTM, CDR2 ANQGSEA. This CDR3 is 17 amino acids long. CDR3 protein: CSAVPGLTFWSYNEQFF. The CDR3 region has the DNA TGCAGCGCCGTCCCGGGACTCACCTTCTGGTCCTACAATGAGCAGTTCTTC.

This sequence joins TRBV5-1 and TRBJ2-7; D is unclear. CDR3 length: 16 residues. From germline, CDR1 is SGHRS and CDR2 YFSETQ. Trimming cost V 4 bases and J 0 bases, with 17 bases left between them. The CDR3 DNA sequence: TGCGCCAGCAGCCTATATGTCCAAGGAAGCTCCTACGAGCAGTACTTC. Amino acid sequence: CASSLYVQGSSYEQYF.

This CDR3 reads CATSRVEAGGLDYGYTF. DNA for the CDR3: TGTGCCACCAGCAGAGTTGAGGCAGGGGGCCTTGACTATGGCTACACCTTC. The J gene is TRBJ1-2, the V gene TRBV15, with TRBD1 matching over 8 bases. V shed 1 base and J 3 bases; nucleotides not matched to a gene: 10. This CDR3 is built from 17 residues. CDR1 and CDR2 (germline): LNHNV, YYDKDF (reference sequence).